The text below deals with one TCR beta chain. Antigen specificity is unknown. The CDR3 sequence is 15 residues long. V dropped 0 bases and J dropped 4 bases, with 14 bases sitting between them. Germline assignment: CDR1 DFQATT and CDR2 SNEGSKA (reference sequence). TCRdb analysed the reads with MiXCR anew, one entry per CDR3 protein. In the table there are roughly 600,000 distinct CDR3 sequences, around 24% of which are singletons. This sample stems from a study of T cell repertoires in cytomegalovirus infection. Across the whole study: Both a matching HLA type and CMV infection were indicated by public TCR beta signatures.

Findings of the study overall: There were HLA-C-restricted CMV-specific TCR beta clonotypes dominating the ex vivo response. Of the TCR beta families, the public ones yielded a cumulative frequency that identified carriers of CMV plus the relevant HLA.

The TCR originated in a human donor in good health (CMV status not recorded). Some clones in this sample may be carry-over from other donors' samples. The chain employs TRBV20-1 and TRBJ2-3; D gene ambiguous. The source material was CD8+ T cells from PBMCs. This CDR3 reads CSAREGKVGPDTQYF. Here the CDR3 DNA reads TGCAGTGCTAGAGAAGGGAAGGTGGGTCCAGATACGCAGTATTTT.